These 7 T cell receptor beta chains were sequenced from one sample in a study of identical twins. TCRdb used MiXCR to reprocess the 5' RACE reads, holding one entry per CDR3 protein. The table has approximately 700,000 distinct CDR3 sequences, 18% seen once. These same records also appear under a second study, on T cells expressing NK-cell markers.

Sample: PBMCs. Receptor source: a woman aged 18-29 years in good health.

This clonotype was seen ten or more times. The chain has TRBV7-3 and TRBJ2-3; D not certain. Trimming shortened V by 1 base and J by 2 bases, and 4 bases separated the two germline ends. This CDR3 contains 13 residues. Germline lookup yields CDR1 SGHTA and CDR2 FQGTGA. Written as DNA, the CDR3 is TGTGCCAGCAGCTTAATCTCCACAGATACGCAGTATTTT. Residues: CASSLISTDTQYF.

V and J are TRBV3-1 and TRBJ2-7; 13 nucleotides line up with TRBD2. With V trimmed by 4 bases and J by 7 bases, 7 bases remained unmatched. The CDR3 sequence is 15 residues long. Germline lookup yields CDR1 LGHDT and CDR2 YNNKEL (reference sequence). CDR3: CASSLRTSGSWEQYF. CDR3 sequence (DNA): TGTGCCAGCAGCCTTAGGACTAGCGGGAGCTGGGAGCAGTACTTC.

The chain employs TRBV20-1 and TRBJ1-3; D remains ambiguous. This CDR3 has 12 residues. The germline V gene has CDR1 DFQATT and CDR2 SNEGSKA (reference sequence). Trimming pared 1 base from V and 9 bases from J, leaving 10 bases between. The CDR3 DNA sequence: TGCAGTGCTAGAGGCCCCGGAGGCACCATATATTTT. Translating it yields CSARGPGGTIYF.

This chain links TRBV10-2 with TRBJ2-7, with 9 positions matching TRBD2. Per the germline V gene, CDR1 is WSHSY and CDR2 is SAAADI. V dropped 0 bases and J dropped 2; count of bases not matched to a gene: 17. The CDR3 is made up of 20 amino acids. DNA for the CDR3: TGCGCCAGCAGTGAGTCGGCACCCAAGACAACGGGACTAGCCCCCTACGAGCAGTACTTC. Its translation: CASSESAPKTTGLAPYEQYF.

This clonotype turned up a few times. The rearrangement uses TRBV20-1 and TRBJ2-7, with TRBD2 matching 13 bases. Germline CDR1 DFQATT, CDR2 SNEGSKA (reference sequence). V dropped 3 bases and J dropped 1; count of bases not matched to a gene: 9. This CDR3 is built from 17 residues. The CDR3 region is CSARTGLAGKSSYEQYF. The CDR3 DNA follows: TGCAGTGCTAGGACGGGACTAGCGGGAAAGTCGTCCTACGAGCAGTACTTC.

This clonotype was counted between two and nine times. This sequence joins TRBV27 and TRBJ2-1, with 9 bases aligning to TRBD2. V lost 8 bases and J lost 7; bases outside the gene matches: 15. Germline loops: CDR1 MNHEY, CDR2 SMNVEV (reference sequence). The CDR3 runs 16 residues. CDR3 loop: CASGLLAGAGQNEQFF. The CDR3 DNA reads as TGTGCCAGCGGATTATTAGCGGGAGCCGGTCAGAATGAGCAGTTCTTC.

V and J are TRBV29-1 and TRBJ2-7; 8 bases match TRBD1. V shed 8 bases and J 7 bases; nucleotides not matched to a gene: 16. The CDR3 extends over 14 amino acids. Germline CDR1 is SQVTM and CDR2 is ANQGSEA. CDR3 in amino acids: CSTSQGQGLQEQYF. The CDR3 DNA is TGCAGCACCTCTCAAGGACAGGGTTTGCAGGAGCAGTACTTC.